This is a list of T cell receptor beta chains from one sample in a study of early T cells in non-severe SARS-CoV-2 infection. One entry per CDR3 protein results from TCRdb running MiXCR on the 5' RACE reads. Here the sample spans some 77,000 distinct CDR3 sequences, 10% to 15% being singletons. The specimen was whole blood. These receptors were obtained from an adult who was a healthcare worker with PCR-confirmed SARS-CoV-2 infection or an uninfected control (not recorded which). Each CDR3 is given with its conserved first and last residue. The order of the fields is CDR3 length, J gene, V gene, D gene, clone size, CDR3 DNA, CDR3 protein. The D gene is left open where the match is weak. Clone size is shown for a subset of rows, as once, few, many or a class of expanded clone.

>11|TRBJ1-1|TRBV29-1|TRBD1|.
TGCAGCGTGGGACAGCTCACTGAAGCTTTCTTT
CSVGQLTEAFF
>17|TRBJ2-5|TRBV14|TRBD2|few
TGTGCCAGCAGCCCAAGGACTAGCGGGATTGCGGGCGAGACCCAGTACTTC
CASSPRTSGIAGETQYF
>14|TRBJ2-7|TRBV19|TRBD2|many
TGTGCCAGTAGCTCTAGCGGGAGCGCCTACGAGCAGTACTTC
CASSSSGSAYEQYF
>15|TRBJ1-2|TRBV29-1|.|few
TGCAGCGTTGAAGATTCGACCCCGTCTGCCTATGGCTACACCTTC
CSVEDSTPSAYGYTF
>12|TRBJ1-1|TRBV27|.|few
TGTGCCAGCGGGGGGTTTGGGAGTGAAGCTTTCTTT
CASGGFGSEAFF
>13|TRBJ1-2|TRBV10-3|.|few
TGTGCCATCAGTGATAGGATTAACTATGGCTACACCTTC
CAISDRINYGYTF
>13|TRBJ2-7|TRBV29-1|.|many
TGCAGCGACCCGACAGGACCCCTCTACGAGCAGTACTTC
CSDPTGPLYEQYF
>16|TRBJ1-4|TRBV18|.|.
TGTGCCAGCTCACCACCGGAGGGACACTTAAATGAAAAACTGTTTTTT
CASSPPEGHLNEKLFF
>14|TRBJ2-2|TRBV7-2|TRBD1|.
TGTGCCAGCAGCCGGGACAGGCACACCGGGGAGCTGTTTTTT
CASSRDRHTGELFF
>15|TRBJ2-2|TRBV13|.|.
TGTGCCAGCAGCGGAGCGGGCCGTAGCGCTGGGGAGCTGTTTTTT
CASSGAGRSAGELFF
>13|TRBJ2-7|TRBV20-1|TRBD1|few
TGCAGTGCTGGTACAGGGGACAGTGGCGAGCAGTACTTC
CSAGTGDSGEQYF
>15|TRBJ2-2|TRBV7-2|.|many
TGTGCCAGCAGCCCCCAGGGGACAAACACCGGGGAGCTGTTTTTT
CASSPQGTNTGELFF
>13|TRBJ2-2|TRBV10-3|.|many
TGTGCCATCAGTCCTACTAGTGACGGGGAGCTGTTTTTT
CAISPTSDGELFF
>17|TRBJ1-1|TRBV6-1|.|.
TGTGCCAGCAGTGAATGGGGGTTCGGGACCTTGGACACTGAAGCTTTCTTT
CASSEWGFGTLDTEAFF
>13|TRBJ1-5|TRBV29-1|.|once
TGCAGCGTTGAATGGGAGAGCAATCAGCCCCAGCATTTT
CSVEWESNQPQHF
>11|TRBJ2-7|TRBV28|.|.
TGTGCCAGCAGTCCGGGTCGCGAGCAGTACTTC
CASSPGREQYF
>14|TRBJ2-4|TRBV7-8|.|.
TGTGCCAGTCCTCCAGGGTTAAACAAAAACATTCAGTACTTC
CASPPGLNKNIQYF
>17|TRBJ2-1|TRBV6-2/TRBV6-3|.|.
TGTGCCAGCAGTCAAAGACAGCGGGTCTCGGGACACAATGAGCAGTTCTTC
CASSQRQRVSGHNEQFF
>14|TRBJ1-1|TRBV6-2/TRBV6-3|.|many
TGTGCCAGCAGTCGGCACGGACCGAACACTGAAGCTTTCTTT
CASSRHGPNTEAFF
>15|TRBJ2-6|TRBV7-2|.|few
TGTGCCAGCAGCTTAGATGGTGGTGGGGCCAACGTCCTGACTTTC
CASSLDGGGANVLTF